This TCR beta chain is drawn from a study of PD-1 blockade in classical Hodgkin lymphoma. Relapse after autologous stem cell transplantation occurred in every patient, and brentuximab vedotin exposure varied. Regarding the study as a whole: For complete responders, baseline diversity was comparable to that of newly diagnosed patients. At C4D1, TCR diversity had climbed significantly for CD4+ cells, though not for CD8+ cells.

Using immunoSEQ multiplex PCR, the repertoire was profiled, and TCRdb retains in-frame clones only, with some absent. The sample has fewer than 90,000 clones; about 93% are singletons. Notes on this clone: Its cognate antigen is unknown.

This TCR was recovered from a human donor with classical Hodgkin lymphoma. The source was peripheral blood mononuclear cells (PBMCs), collected at baseline.

CDR3: CASSQDFGTDATNEKLFF. The CDR3 DNA reads TGTGCCAGCAGCCAAGATTTCGGGACGGATGCAACTAATGAAAAACTGTTTTTT. The chain combines TRBV14 with TRBJ1-4; maybe TRBD1 (5 bases). The germline gives CDR1 SGHDN, CDR2 FVKESK. This CDR3 has 18 amino acids. Trimming removed 0 bases at V and 0 bases at J, with 14 bases between.